These 6 T cell receptor beta chains were sequenced from one sample in a study of PD-1 blockade in classical Hodgkin lymphoma. Clones were sequenced by immunoSEQ multiplex PCR, and TCRdb holds only the in-frame ones, with some missing. The sample yields 45,000 to 55,000 clones, roughly 80% seen once. Every one of the patients relapsed after autologous stem cell transplantation (brentuximab vedotin exposure was variable). Here the sequenced sample was peripheral blood mononuclear cells (PBMCs), taken at baseline. All receptors derive from a human donor with classical Hodgkin lymphoma.

This clone was observed a single time. The genes are TRBV14 and TRBJ2-1; D is unclear. Trimming shortened V by 3 bases and J by 12 bases, and 12 bases separated the two germline ends. CDR1 is SGHDN, CDR2 FVKESK, per germline. The CDR3 has 12 amino acids. For the CDR3, the DNA is TGTGCCAGCAGCCACGGATCAATGAGGCAGTTCTTC. It is translated as CASSHGSMRQFF. Using reference TRBV14 and TRBJ2-1 for the parts outside the CDR3, the full variable domain is EAGVTQFPSHSVIEKGQTVTLRCDPISGHDNLYWYRRVMGKEIKFLLHFVKESKQDESGMPNNRFLAERTGGTYSTLKVQPAELEDSGVYFCASSHGSMRQFFGPGTRLTVL.

The chain combines TRBV6-5 with TRBJ1-3, with D possibly matching TRBD1 (5 bases). The CDR3 covers 14 residues. Deletions cut 2 bases from V and 4 bases from J, with 9 bases between. The germline V gene encodes CDR1 MNHEY and CDR2 SVGAGI. The CDR3 loop is CASSYGDGGNTIYF. The CDR3 DNA reads TGTGCCAGCAGTTACGGGGACGGGGGAAACACCATATATTTT.

J is TRBJ2-5 and V is TRBV7-9; D is unclear. The CDR3 consists of 12 residues. In germline, CDR1 is SEHNR, CDR2 FQNEAQ (reference sequence). Trimming cost V 5 bases and J 2 bases, with 6 bases left between them. CDR3 bases: TGTGCCAGCAGCCCCCATCAAGAGACCCAGTACTTC. This translates into CASSPHQETQYF.

Here the CDR3 DNA reads TGTGCCAGCAGCTTAGATCCCCCGGGGAACTACGAGCAGTACTTC. It yields the protein CASSLDPPGNYEQYF. V is TRBV11-1 and J is TRBJ2-7; D is perhaps TRBD2 (5 bases). Germline V gene sequence: CDR1 SGHAT, CDR2 FQDESV (reference sequence). V was cut by 1 base and J by 3 bases, with 13 bases left in between. The CDR3 contains 15 residues.

The CDR3 is CASSRDGGENTGELFF. As DNA, the CDR3 is TGCGCCAGCAGTCGAGACGGGGGCGAGAACACCGGGGAGCTGTTTTTT. The rearrangement links TRBV23-1 to TRBJ2-2; D may be TRBD1 or TRBD2 (6 bases each). TRBV23-1 is an ORF for which the function is uncertain. Trimming cost V 4 bases and J 1 base, with 13 bases left between them. This CDR3 has 16 amino acids.

This clone has only a few counts. The V gene is TRBV7-9, the J gene TRBJ1-2, with a possible D match to TRBD1 (5 bases). V lost 1 base, J lost 6 bases, and 15 bases lay in between. The CDR3 extends over 15 amino acids. Looked up from germline, CDR1 is SEHNR and CDR2 is FQNEAQ (reference sequence). The CDR3 bases are TGTGCCAGCAGCTTAGAGAGGGGTTCCGGTAATGGCTACACCTTC. Encoded protein: CASSLERGSGNGYTF.